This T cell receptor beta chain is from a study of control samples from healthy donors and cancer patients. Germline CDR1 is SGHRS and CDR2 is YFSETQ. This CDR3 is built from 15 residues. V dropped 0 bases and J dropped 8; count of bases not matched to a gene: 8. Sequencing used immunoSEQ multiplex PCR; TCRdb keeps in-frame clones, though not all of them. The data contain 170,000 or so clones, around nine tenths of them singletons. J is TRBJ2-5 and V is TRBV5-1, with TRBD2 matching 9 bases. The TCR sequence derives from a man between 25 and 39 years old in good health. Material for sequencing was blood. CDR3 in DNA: TGCGCCAGCAGCTTGGGTGGTAGCGGGAGTAATACCCAGTACTTC. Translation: CASSLGGSGSNTQYF.